This T cell receptor beta chain appears in the sequencing data of a study of T cell repertoires in cytomegalovirus infection. Background on the study: It was the public TCR beta signatures that indicated both CMV infection and matching HLA type.

The junction had 8 bases not matched to a gene; V was cut back by 7 bases and J by 2 bases. This CDR3 comprises 14 residues. Per the germline V gene, CDR1 is MNHEY and CDR2 is SVGEGT. TCRdb re-called the reads with MiXCR, one entry per CDR3 protein. The sample carries roughly 500,000 distinct CDR3 sequences, 33% recorded once. Note on this clonotype: Its target is unknown.

The chain couples TRBV6-2 or TRBV6-3 to TRBJ2-7; 7 bases are a match to TRBD1. This clonotype was obtained from a human donor in good health (CMV status not recorded). Some clones in this sample may be carry-over from other donors' samples. Sequences were derived from cultured PBMCs, sampled from culture after CMV antigen stimulation. The CDR3 DNA sequence: TGTGCCAGCAACCAGGGACAGACTCCCTACGAGCAGTACTTC. Protein: CASNQGQTPYEQYF.